The source of this T cell receptor beta chain is a study of blood T cells in healthy people across ages. Regarding the study as a whole: Compared with aged donors, long-lived donors showed fewer expanded clones, suggesting selection.

A J-beta primer mix and a sample-barcoded 5' primer were used in a second PCR of about 7 to 11 cycles. Each CDR3 protein is one row after TCRdb ran MiXCR on the 5' RACE reads. Here the sample spans about 1.1 million distinct CDR3 sequences, roughly two fifths being singletons. In its sample, this clonotype was seen a few times. Its antigen remains unidentified. The germline V gene has CDR1 SGHTA and CDR2 FQGNSA. This CDR3 is 14 amino acids long. V was pared by 0 bases and J by 4 bases, with 8 bases between. The authors isolated at least 7 million PBMCs per sample. V is TRBV7-2 and J is TRBJ2-3, with unresolved D. The sequenced sample consisted of blood. The origin of this receptor is a man younger than 35 in good health. The DNA for the CDR3 is TGTGCCAGCAGCTTAGCGAGGAGCTCAGATACGCAGTATTTT. Amino acids: CASSLARSSDTQYF.